This TCR beta chain came from a study of molecular identifiers for immune sequencing clone quantification. Germline V CDR1 and CDR2: SEHNR, FQNEAQ (reference sequence). Trimming removed 2 bases from V and 3 bases from J, with 10 bases in between. This CDR3 contains 14 residues. Sorting recovered naive CD8 T cells on a CD8+CD4-CCR7+CD45RA+ profile. This clonotype has only a few counts. For bulk TCR libraries, previously described methods and listed TCR primers were used. TCRdb independently ran MiXCR on the PCR reads; one entry per CDR3 protein. The sample lists about 500,000 distinct CDR3 sequences, 25% occurring once.

The rearrangement uses TRBV7-9 and TRBJ1-1, with a tentative D call TRBD1 (6 bases). The receptor was isolated from a human donor in good health. Some libraries in this study had Jurkat cell RNA spiked in. The specimen sequenced was naive CD8+ T cells from blood, with Jurkat cell RNA spiked in. Subset in this sample: FACS-sorted CD8+CD4-CCR7+CD45RA+ naive T cells. The CDR3 loop is CASSLPQGYTEAFF. The DNA for the CDR3 is TGTGCCAGCAGCTTACCCCAGGGGTACACTGAAGCTTTCTTT.